The rows below give T cell receptor beta chains drawn from one sample of a study of T cells after yellow fever vaccination. TCRdb fed the 5' RACE reads into MiXCR, producing one record per CDR3 protein. The sample includes 620,000 or so distinct CDR3 sequences, about 12% seen only once; the top ten take more than 12%. The sample was PBMCs, taken on the day of the yellow fever booster vaccination. The receptors derive from a man aged 25 to 40 who received the YFV17D yellow fever vaccine. CDR3s include the opening cysteine and the closing phenylalanine or tryptophan. A D gene is named only where the DNA matches it firmly.

D,V,CDR3
-,TRBV12-3/TRBV12-4,CASSLGLGTDTQYF
-,TRBV7-2,CASSLAYSASPYNEQFF
-,TRBV5-4,CASSLEVIGSGTDTQYF
TRBD2,TRBV27,CASSFHIRTSGRFPPETQYF
-,TRBV27,CATAGTLPFVSYNEQFF
-,TRBV18,CASSPPGLPGNTGELFF
TRBD1,TRBV18,CASSRGTGGQYEQYF
-,TRBV5-1,CASSLAPRSRSGNTIYF
-,TRBV7-7,CAVGQGSSYEQYF
-,TRBV18,CASSPRTVNGEQFF
-,TRBV10-3,CAISDYTDTQYF
-,TRBV19,CASSIRGGTLSNQPQHF
TRBD2,TRBV9,CASSVHPGRDTQYF
-,TRBV6-2/TRBV6-3,CASSYSTAFEAFF
TRBD1,TRBV4-2,CASSQERGTGNYGYTF